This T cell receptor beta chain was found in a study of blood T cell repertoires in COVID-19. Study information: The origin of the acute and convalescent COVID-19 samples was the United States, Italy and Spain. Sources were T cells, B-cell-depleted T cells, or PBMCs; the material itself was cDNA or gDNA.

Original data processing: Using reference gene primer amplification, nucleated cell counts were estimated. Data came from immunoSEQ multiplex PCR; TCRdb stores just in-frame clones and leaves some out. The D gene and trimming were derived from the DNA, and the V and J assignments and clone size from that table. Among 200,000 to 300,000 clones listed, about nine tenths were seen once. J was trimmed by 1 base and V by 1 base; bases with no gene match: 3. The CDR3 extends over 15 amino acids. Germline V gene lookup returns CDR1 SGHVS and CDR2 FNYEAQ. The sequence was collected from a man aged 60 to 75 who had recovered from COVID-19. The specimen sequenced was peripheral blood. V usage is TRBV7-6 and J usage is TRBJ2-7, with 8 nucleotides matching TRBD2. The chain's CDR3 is CASSLGSGGSYEQYF. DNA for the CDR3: TGTGCCAGCAGCTTAGGAAGCGGGGGTTCCTACGAGCAGTACTTC.